The 31 T cell receptor beta chains in this list originate from one sample, sequenced in a study of blood T cell repertoires in COVID-19. Clones were sequenced by immunoSEQ multiplex PCR, and TCRdb holds only the in-frame ones, with some missing. The table records fewer than 200,000 clones, approximately 85% of them present only once. Source material: PBMCs or T cells enriched from blood (not recorded which). These receptors originate from a woman aged 18-29 years who had recovered from COVID-19.

This chain connects TRBV2 to TRBJ2-2; 10 bases are a match to TRBD1. From germline, CDR1 is SNHLY and CDR2 FYNNEI. The CDR3 extends over 16 amino acids. The junction had 13 bases not matched to a gene; V was cut back by 10 bases and J by 5 bases. The CDR3 is CATGWAGTGVTGELFF. CDR3 bases: TGTGCCACCGGCTGGGCCGGGACAGGGGTTACCGGGGAGCTGTTTTTT.

In this sample, this clone turned up many times. The V call is TRBV24-1, the J call TRBJ2-3; 16 bases match TRBD2. The junction had 7 bases not matched to a gene; V was cut back by 5 bases and J by 3 bases. Germline values: CDR1 KGHDR, CDR2 SFDVKD. The length of the CDR3 is 18 residues. This CDR3 reads CATSATGLAGGETDTQYF. The CDR3 DNA follows: TGTGCCACCAGTGCTACGGGACTAGCGGGAGGGGAAACAGATACGCAGTATTTT.

The chain carries TRBV29-1 and TRBJ2-7; D gene uncertain. CDR1 SQVTM and CDR2 ANQGSEA come from the germline V gene. The V end was cut by 4 bases, the J end by 1 base, with 8 bases between. The CDR3 has 12 amino acids. DNA of the CDR3: TGCAGCGTTGTTTTCAGTTCCTACGAGCAGTACTTC. This gives the protein CSVVFSSYEQYF.

CDR3 DNA sequence: TGTGCCAGCAGTTATTTAGAGCGGGTGGCCTACGAGCAGTACTTC. Translated: CASSYLERVAYEQYF. The chain uses TRBV6-5 and TRBJ2-7; TRBD2 might be the D (6 bases). CDR3 length equals 15 residues. Germline assignment: CDR1 MNHEY and CDR2 SVGAGI. V was pared by 3 bases and J by 2 bases, with 14 bases between.

The rearrangement links TRBV10-3 to TRBJ2-3; D remains ambiguous. The CDR3 is 16 residues long. V lost 0 bases and J 0 bases, leaving 10 bases between the germline ends. Germline-derived CDR1 and CDR2 are ENHRY and SYGVKD. The CDR3 loop is CAISESNSISTDTQYF. The CDR3 bases are TGTGCCATCAGTGAGTCGAACTCAATAAGCACAGATACGCAGTATTTT.

V and J are TRBV14 and TRBJ1-2; no clear D. CDR1 and CDR2 from the germline V gene are SGHDN and FVKESK. With 4 bases removed from V and 5 bases from J, the gap between germline ends came to 17 bases. The CDR3 has 15 residues. The CDR3 loop reads CASSRVAQPPYGYTF. CDR3 nucleotides: TGTGCCAGCAGCCGGGTAGCGCAGCCGCCATATGGCTACACCTTC.

This rearrangement joins TRBV15 to TRBJ2-7; possible D gene TRBD2, 5 bases. Germline V gene data show CDR1 as LNHNV and CDR2 as YYDKDF (reference sequence). V was shortened by 0 bases and J by 0 bases, with 12 bases between the two germline ends. The CDR3 runs 16 residues. The CDR3 region has the DNA TGTGCCACCAGCAGAGAGGCGCGGGCTCTCTCCTACGAGCAGTACTTC. Translation gives CATSREARALSYEQYF.

This clone was counted once. V and J are TRBV19 and TRBJ1-5; a weak D match, TRBD1 (6 bases). Germline V gene sequence: CDR1 LNHDA, CDR2 SQIVND (reference sequence). Trimming left V 7 bases short and J 4 bases short, with 17 bases between. This CDR3 region has 15 residues. The CDR3 DNA follows: TGTGCCAGTATCGAATTGGGGGGGACAAATCAGCCCCAGCATTTT. This codes for CASIELGGTNQPQHF. Full variable domain (outside the CDR3, taken from reference TRBV19 and TRBJ1-5): DGGITQSPKYLFRKEGQNVTLSCEQNLNHDAMYWYRQDPGQGLRLIYYSQIVNDFQKGDIAEGYSVSREKKESFPLTVTSAQKNPTAFYLCASIELGGTNQPQHFGDGTRLSIL.

The V call is TRBV7-2, the J call TRBJ2-5, with 9 bases aligning to TRBD2. CDR1 is SGHTA and CDR2 is FQGNSA in the germline V gene. J lost 2 bases, V lost 1 base, and 5 bases had no gene match. This CDR3 has 16 amino acids. The CDR3 nucleotides are TGTGCCAGCAGCTTAGGCAAGCGGGGGGAGCAAGAGACCCAGTACTTC. Protein sequence: CASSLGKRGEQETQYF.

This chain joins TRBV28 and TRBJ1-1; D uncertain. The CDR3 sequence is 15 residues long. V was pared by 5 bases and J by 4 bases, with 17 bases between. Per germline, CDR1 MDHEN and CDR2 SYDVKM. The CDR3 reads CASSQGGFGLTEAFF. The CDR3 DNA sequence: TGTGCCAGCAGTCAAGGTGGTTTTGGGCTCACTGAAGCTTTCTTT.

V usage is TRBV7-6 and J usage is TRBJ2-1; tentative D call: TRBD2 (7 bases). The CDR3 is made up of 15 amino acids. The germline CDR1 and CDR2 sequences are SGHVS and FNYEAQ. V was pared by 3 bases and J by 6 bases, with 15 bases between. For the CDR3, the DNA is TGTGCCAGCAGCTTTGGGGGGGCCTTGGTCAATGAGCAGTTCTTC. This gives the protein CASSFGGALVNEQFF.

The chain couples TRBV4-3 to TRBJ2-1, with 9 bases that match TRBD1. The CDR3 loop spans 15 amino acids. The V gene's germline CDR1 is LGHNA and CDR2 YSLEER. V shed 4 bases, J shed 6 bases, and the junction held 7 bases outside the gene matches. CDR3: CASSRRQGGSNEQFF. In nucleotides, the CDR3 is TGCGCCAGCAGCCGCCGACAGGGGGGCTCCAATGAGCAGTTCTTC.

The V call is TRBV6-6, the J call TRBJ2-5; tentative D call: TRBD1 (6 bases). V was pared by 6 bases and J by 4 bases, with 21 bases between. CDR1 and CDR2 (germline): MNHNY, SVGAGI (reference sequence). The CDR3 length is 16 residues. In nucleotides, the CDR3 is TGTGCCAGCAGCACAGACCACAGGGAAAGGGCAGAGACCCAGTACTTC. Amino acid sequence: CASSTDHRERAETQYF.

This clone was detected only a few times. The chain couples TRBV2 to TRBJ2-2; a possible D gene is TRBD2 (7 bases). Germline CDR1 is SNHLY and CDR2 is FYNNEI. V was cut by 4 bases and J by 0 bases, with 9 bases left in between. CDR3 length: 15 amino acids. The CDR3 loop is CASSAGGPNTGELFF. The DNA of the CDR3 is TGTGCCAGCAGTGCGGGGGGCCCGAACACCGGGGAGCTGTTTTTT.

This clone was detected once. The rearrangement joins TRBV29-1 to TRBJ1-2; 9 bases fit TRBD1. Germline loops: CDR1 SQVTM, CDR2 ANQGSEA. This CDR3 is built from 13 residues. The V gene end was trimmed by 6 bases and the J gene end by 7 bases; junction bases not matched to a gene: 9. Written as DNA, the CDR3 is TGCAGCGTGGCAACCGGGACAGGGTTTGGCTACACCTTC. Its translation is CSVATGTGFGYTF.

This chain uses TRBV7-9 with TRBJ2-3; D is perhaps TRBD1 or TRBD2 (5 bases each). Germline CDR1 reads SEHNR; CDR2 reads FQNEAQ (reference sequence). The CDR3 length is 15 residues. V was pared by 5 bases and J by 0 bases, with 12 bases between. In nucleotides, the CDR3 is TGTGCCAGCAGCAGGGACGGTCGAAGCACAGATACGCAGTATTTT. It encodes CASSRDGRSTDTQYF.

CDR3 coding DNA: TGTGCCAGCAGCCTTGTAGCGCGAGGCTCCTACGAGCAGTACTTC. Its translation: CASSLVARGSYEQYF. The chain links TRBV2 to TRBJ2-7; the D gene is possibly TRBD2 (5 bases). V gave up 6 bases and J gave up 0 bases, with 15 bases separating them. This CDR3 region has 15 residues. Germline CDR1 is SNHLY and CDR2 is FYNNEI. The full variable domain, rest sourced from reference TRBV2 and TRBJ2-7, is EPEVTQTPSHQVTQMGQEVILRCVPISNHLYFYWYRQILGQKVEFLVSFYNNEISEKSEIFDDQFSVERPDGSNFTLKIRSTKLEDSAMYFCASSLVARGSYEQYFGPGTRLTVT.

The gene calls are TRBV5-1 and TRBJ2-5; maybe TRBD1 (6 bases). Trimming shortened V by 1 base and J by 5 bases, and 12 bases separated the two germline ends. Germline values: CDR1 SGHRS, CDR2 YFSETQ. The CDR3 is 14 residues long. The CDR3 nucleotides are TGCGCCAGCAGCTTGCTTCAGGGGAGCGAGACCCAGTACTTC. This translates into CASSLLQGSETQYF.

This rearrangement joins TRBV19 to TRBJ2-3; D gene uncertain. The germline CDR1 and CDR2 sequences are LNHDA and SQIVND (reference sequence). V was pared by 5 bases and J by 6 bases, with 15 bases between. CDR3 length equals 14 residues. The CDR3, as DNA: TGTGCCAGTAGTCCCCTAGTGAGCCCCGATACGCAGTATTTT. Protein product: CASSPLVSPDTQYF.

The chain couples TRBV19 to TRBJ2-3; TRBD2 might be the D (5 bases). This CDR3 spans 14 amino acids. Trimming shortened V by 1 base and J by 6 bases, and 11 bases separated the two germline ends. From germline, CDR1 is LNHDA and CDR2 SQIVND (reference sequence). Here the CDR3 DNA reads TGTGCCAGTAGTATAGGGACTTCTCAGGATACGCAGTATTTT. It is translated as CASSIGTSQDTQYF.

This clone was seen only a few times. The rearrangement links TRBV28 to TRBJ1-6; D perhaps matches TRBD1 (5 bases). The CDR3 spans 16 residues. V was clipped by 6 bases and J by 9 bases, with 21 bases between them. The germline V gene encodes CDR1 MDHEN and CDR2 SYDVKM. As DNA, the CDR3 is TGTGCCAGCAGCTTCCCCCCACAGGTTAGAACTTCACCCCTCCACTTT. Residues: CASSFPPQVRTSPLHF.

This clone was recorded only once. The genes are TRBV30 and TRBJ1-1, with D possibly being TRBD1 (5 bases). The germline V and J ends were trimmed by 0 bases and 3 bases, with 11 bases remaining between them. CDR3 length equals 14 residues. Germline-derived CDR1 and CDR2 are GTSNPN and SVGIG (reference sequence). The CDR3, as DNA: TGTGCCTGGAGTGTACGCTGGGGCTACACTGAAGCTTTCTTT. This sequence encodes CAWSVRWGYTEAFF.

The genes are TRBV7-9 and TRBJ1-2, with D uncertain. Germline lookup yields CDR1 SEHNR and CDR2 FQNEAQ (reference sequence). CDR3 length equals 19 residues. The V end was cut by 0 bases, the J end by 2 bases, with 22 bases between. CDR3 residues: CASSLARRTDLRRNYGYTF. Here the CDR3 DNA reads TGTGCCAGCAGCTTAGCAAGGCGGACTGACCTTCGGAGGAACTATGGCTACACCTTC. Drawing the rest from reference TRBV7-9 and TRBJ1-2, the complete variable domain is DTGVSQNPRHKITKRGQNVTFRCDPISEHNRLYWYRQTLGQGPEFLTYFQNEAQLEKSRLLSDRFSAERPKGSFSTLEIQRTEQGDSAMYLCASSLARRTDLRRNYGYTFGSGTRLTVV.

CDR3 in DNA: TGTGCCTGGATCGCGGGAGCTACCACAGATACGCAGTATTTT. It translates to CAWIAGATTDTQYF. V and J are TRBV30 and TRBJ2-3; TRBD2 aligns across 7 bases. CDR1 and CDR2 (germline): GTSNPN, SVGIG (reference sequence). With V trimmed by 4 bases and J by 2 bases, 6 bases remained unmatched. This CDR3 comprises 14 residues.

The chain uses TRBV30 and TRBJ1-2; tentatively, D is TRBD1 (6 bases). From germline, CDR1 is GTSNPN and CDR2 SVGIG (reference sequence). The CDR3 length is 13 residues. V was trimmed by 1 base and J by 5 bases, leaving 11 bases between them. The CDR3 here is CAWSAGAQYGYTF. The CDR3 DNA follows: TGTGCCTGGAGTGCAGGGGCACAATATGGCTACACCTTC.

The J gene is TRBJ1-1, the V gene TRBV28, with D possibly being TRBD1 (6 bases). V lost 4 bases and J 5 bases, leaving 17 bases between the germline ends. CDR3 length: 15 residues. Germline CDR1 MDHEN, CDR2 SYDVKM. This CDR3 is CASSSTHQGRTEAFF. In DNA, the CDR3 is TGTGCCAGCAGTTCCACCCATCAGGGGAGAACTGAAGCTTTCTTT.

The chain employs TRBV4-2 and TRBJ1-4; D gene ambiguous. The CDR3 is made up of 16 amino acids. The V gene lost 0 bases and the J gene lost 0 bases, with 8 bases spanning the gap. The germline gives CDR1 LGHNA, CDR2 YNFKEQ. The CDR3 DNA reads as TGTGCCAGCAGCCAAGAAACGTCAGCAACTAATGAAAAACTGTTTTTT. It is translated as CASSQETSATNEKLFF.

The V call is TRBV13, the J call TRBJ2-7; D gene uncertain. The CDR3 consists of 14 residues. Germline V gene sequence: CDR1 PRHDT, CDR2 FYEKMQ (reference sequence). V dropped 2 bases and J dropped 3 bases, with 11 bases sitting between them. CDR3 loop: CASSLRLGSYEQYF. CDR3 nucleotides: TGTGCCAGCAGCTTACGGTTGGGCAGCTACGAGCAGTACTTC.

The V call is TRBV7-2, the J call TRBJ1-6, with 11 bases fitting TRBD1. The CDR3 runs to 16 residues. From germline, CDR1 is SGHTA and CDR2 FQGNSA. The trim removed 5 bases at V and 10 bases at J, leaving 10 bases unmatched. The CDR3 here is CASSPPRGTGGSPLHF. In DNA form, the CDR3 reads TGTGCCAGCAGCCCCCCCCGTGGGACAGGGGGATCACCCCTCCACTTT.

This clone appeared a single time. The chain employs TRBV7-9 and TRBJ1-6; D call uncertain. Per the germline V gene, CDR1 is SEHNR and CDR2 is FQNEAQ (reference sequence). Trimming left V 1 base short and J 14 bases short, with 9 bases between. The CDR3 consists of 12 residues. The CDR3 nucleotides read TGTGCCAGCAGCTTAGAGGAGGGTGCCCTCCACTTT. This translates into CASSLEEGALHF.

This rearrangement joins TRBV5-1 to TRBJ1-2; D is perhaps TRBD1 (6 bases). V dropped 3 bases and J dropped 4 bases, with 7 bases sitting between them. This CDR3 comprises 12 residues. The germline V gene encodes CDR1 SGHRS and CDR2 YFSETQ. CDR3 in amino acids: CASSSDSYGYTF. Written as DNA, the CDR3 is TGCGCCAGCAGCTCGGACAGCTATGGCTACACCTTC.